Following are 12 T cell receptor beta chains from one sample sequenced in a study of cytotoxic CD8 clonotypes in ibrutinib-treated CLL. Sequencing used immunoSEQ multiplex PCR; TCRdb keeps in-frame clones, though not all of them. The sample consists of about 140,000 clones, about 72% of them appearing once. This material consisted of PBMCs, taken after 12 months of ibrutinib treatment. The receptors were gathered from a human donor with chronic lymphocytic leukemia.

This clone was recorded once. This sequence joins TRBV7-2 and TRBJ1-5; D might be TRBD1 (6 bases). Germline V CDR1 and CDR2: SGHTA, FQGNSA. The ends were cut back, 5 bases at V and 4 bases at J, with 12 bases in the middle. The CDR3 contains 14 residues. The CDR3 coding sequence is TGTGCCAGCAGCCCCGGGACATATAATCAGCCCCAGCATTTT. Protein product: CASSPGTYNQPQHF. Together with reference TRBV7-2 and TRBJ1-5, the CDR3 gives the full variable domain: GAGVSQSPSNKVTEKGKDVELRCDPISGHTALYWYRQSLGQGLEFLIYFQGNSAPDKSGLPSDRFSAERTGGSVSTLTIQRTQQEDSAVYLCASSPGTYNQPQHFGDGTRLSIL.

This clone appeared once. This chain links TRBV27 with TRBJ1-1; D call uncertain. Germline V gives CDR1 MNHEY, CDR2 SMNVEV (reference sequence). There are 13 residues in the CDR3. The germline V and J ends were trimmed by 6 bases and 8 bases, with 16 bases remaining between them. DNA for the CDR3: TGTGCCAGCAGAATTGGGGATCGGTTCGAAGCTTTCTTT. This encodes CASRIGDRFEAFF.

The chain combines TRBV19 with TRBJ2-7; weak D call: TRBD1 (5 bases). V was shortened by 5 bases and J by 8 bases, with 19 bases between the two germline ends. From germline, CDR1 is LNHDA and CDR2 SQIVND (reference sequence). The CDR3 loop spans 14 amino acids. CDR3 DNA: TGTGCCAGTAGTTTCAGACAGACAAAGTTCAAGCAGTACTTC. Encoded protein: CASSFRQTKFKQYF.

The chain carries TRBV4-2 and TRBJ1-3; D not certain. The V gene's germline CDR1 is LGHNA and CDR2 YNFKEQ. The CDR3 is 16 amino acids. The V gene lost 1 base and the J gene lost 4 bases, with 14 bases spanning the gap. CDR3 protein: CASSQGEPSKGNTIYF. The CDR3 region has the DNA TGTGCCAGCAGCCAAGGCGAACCGTCAAAAGGAAACACCATATATTTT.

This clone was seen a few times. The rearrangement joins TRBV19 to TRBJ2-6; D may be TRBD1 (5 bases). CDR1 and CDR2 (germline): LNHDA, SQIVND (reference sequence). This CDR3 region has 17 residues. V was clipped by 4 bases and J by 0 bases, with 13 bases between them. The CDR3 loop is CASSKQVLISGANVLTF. DNA of the CDR3: TGTGCCAGTAGTAAACAGGTCCTCATCTCTGGGGCCAACGTCCTGACTTTC.

V gene TRBV9 combines with J gene TRBJ2-7; D unclear. There are 13 residues in the CDR3. Trimming removed 4 bases from V and 0 bases from J, with 8 bases in between. CDR1 SGDLS and CDR2 YYNGEE come from the germline V gene. The CDR3 is CASSLSPSYEQYF. CDR3 coding DNA: TGTGCCAGCAGCTTGAGTCCCTCCTACGAGCAGTACTTC.

This clone came up once. V is TRBV6-1 and J is TRBJ1-2; D not certain. Trimming took off 0 bases at V and 0 bases at J, with 5 bases between the two ends. Germline loops: CDR1 MNHNS, CDR2 SASEGT. CDR3 length: 14 amino acids. The CDR3 DNA reads as TGTGCCAGCAGTGAAGCGGGGTCTAACTATGGCTACACCTTC. Translated, it gives CASSEAGSNYGYTF.

This chain connects TRBV18 to TRBJ2-7, with D perhaps TRBD1 (6 bases). Germline CDR1 KGHSH, CDR2 LQKENI. This CDR3 has 14 amino acids. Deletions cut 3 bases from V and 6 bases from J, with 15 bases between. CDR3 coding DNA: TGTGCCAGCTCACCTAAACAGGGTCGTGCCGAGCAGTACTTC. Translated, it gives CASSPKQGRAEQYF.

The J gene is TRBJ2-1, the V gene TRBV19, with D perhaps matching TRBD2 (7 bases). The CDR3 spans 17 residues. V was clipped by 8 bases and J by 3 bases, with 23 bases between them. CDR1 and CDR2 (germline): LNHDA, SQIVND (reference sequence). The CDR3 reads CASFPNRGGAVYNEQFF. Here the CDR3 DNA reads TGTGCCAGTTTCCCCAATAGGGGGGGAGCTGTCTACAATGAGCAGTTCTTC. Complete variable domain (other parts from reference TRBV19 and TRBJ2-1): DGGITQSPKYLFRKEGQNVTLSCEQNLNHDAMYWYRQDPGQGLRLIYYSQIVNDFQKGDIAEGYSVSREKKESFPLTVTSAQKNPTAFYLCASFPNRGGAVYNEQFFGPGTRLTVL.

CDR3 amino acids: CARDTPWLKIGNQPQHF. The CDR3 nucleotides are TGTGCCAGAGATACACCTTGGTTAAAAATCGGCAATCAGCCCCAGCATTTT. V gene TRBV18 combines with J gene TRBJ1-5; D ambiguous. Germline-derived CDR1 and CDR2 are KGHSH and LQKENI. This CDR3 region has 17 residues. V was clipped by 9 bases and J by 2 bases, with 23 bases between them. Together with reference TRBV18 and TRBJ1-5, the CDR3 gives the full variable domain: NAGVMQNPRHLVRRRGQEARLRCSPMKGHSHVYWYRQLPEEGLKFMVYLQKENIIDESGMPKERFSAEFPKEGPSILRIQQVVRGDSAAYFCARDTPWLKIGNQPQHFGDGTRLSIL.

The rearrangement joins TRBV6-6 to TRBJ1-2, with 7 bases matching TRBD1. The CDR3 loop spans 12 amino acids. Germline CDR1 reads MNHNY; CDR2 reads SVGAGI (reference sequence). The V and J ends lost 7 bases and 2 bases, in that order; junction bases with no gene match: 1. The CDR3 is CASTGGNYGYTF. In DNA, the CDR3 is TGTGCCAGCACAGGGGGGAACTATGGCTACACCTTC.

This clone was detected only once. The V gene is TRBV6-6, the J gene TRBJ1-2; D uncertain. Germline values: CDR1 MNHNY, CDR2 SVGAGI (reference sequence). Trimming removed 2 bases at V and 0 bases at J, with 7 bases between. This CDR3 is built from 14 residues. The CDR3 bases are TGTGCCAGCAGTTACGCGTCCGCTAACTATGGCTACACCTTC. Translation: CASSYASANYGYTF.